The rows below give T cell receptor beta chains drawn from one sample of a study of blood T cells in healthy people across ages. TCRdb re-called the 5' RACE reads with MiXCR, one entry per CDR3 protein. The data contain 590,000 or so distinct CDR3 sequences, approximately 30% of them seen just once; the ten biggest clones take up approximately 14%. Sequencing input: blood. Receptor source: a woman at least 80 years old in good health. Both conserved end residues are part of each CDR3. D genes are given only for firm matches. Clone size is given for some rows only: seen once, a few or many times, or a class if the clone is expanded.

clone_size,v_call,d_call,j_call,cdr3_aa,cdr3_nt
.,TRBV15,.,TRBJ1-6,CATRANYPNSPLHF,TGTGCCACCAGGGCGAACTACCCTAATTCACCCCTCCACTTT
once,TRBV7-2,TRBD1,TRBJ1-1,CASSATATGGAGTEAFF,TGTGCCAGCAGCGCAACAGCCACAGGGGGCGCGGGCACTGAAGCTTTCTTT
many,TRBV5-1,.,TRBJ2-7,CASSWGLDRAQQYF,TGCGCCAGCAGCTGGGGCCTTGATCGGGCCCAGCAGTACTTC
many,TRBV4-2,.,TRBJ2-7,CASSQPPGDEQYF,TGTGCCAGCAGCCAACCCCCCGGGGACGAGCAGTACTTC
many,TRBV5-1,TRBD1,TRBJ1-6,CASSLMTGNSPLHF,TGCGCCAGCAGCTTGATGACAGGGAATTCACCCCTCCACTTT
.,TRBV29-1,TRBD1,TRBJ2-1,CSVEGTQTGGAGYFNEQFF,TGCAGCGTTGAAGGGACTCAAACAGGGGGCGCGGGGTATTTCAATGAGCAGTTCTTC
.,TRBV6-2/TRBV6-3,.,TRBJ2-7,CASRTTGTFVYEQYF,TGTGCCAGCAGGACGACCGGGACATTCGTCTACGAGCAGTACTTC
many,TRBV12-3/TRBV12-4,.,TRBJ1-2,CASSLGAHSYGYTF,TGTGCCAGCAGTTTGGGGGCCCACAGCTATGGCTACACCTTC
many,TRBV29-1,.,TRBJ2-5,CSVYGGYQETQYF,TGCAGCGTCTACGGGGGATACCAAGAGACCCAGTACTTC
few,TRBV2,.,TRBJ1-5,CASSEETVSNQPQHF,TGTGCCAGCAGTGAAGAGACAGTTAGCAATCAGCCCCAGCATTTT
.,TRBV30,.,TRBJ1-3,CAWSWRGPKSSGNTIYF,TGTGCCTGGAGTTGGCGGGGCCCTAAGAGCTCTGGAAACACCATATATTTT
few,TRBV6-1,.,TRBJ2-6,CASKGERGIGRSSGANVLTF,TGTGCCAGCAAGGGGGAGAGGGGTATCGGGAGGAGCTCTGGGGCCAACGTCCTGACTTTC
.,TRBV12-3/TRBV12-4,.,TRBJ1-1,CAGSPEGGRVTEAFF,TGTGCCGGCAGTCCGGAGGGGGGTCGGGTCACTGAAGCTTTCTTT
.,TRBV15,.,TRBJ1-4,CATSRDRGREKLFF,TGTGCCACCAGCAGAGACAGGGGAAGGGAAAAACTGTTTTTT
many,TRBV30,.,TRBJ2-5,CAWSGGKETQYF,TGTGCCTGGAGTGGTGGGAAGGAGACCCAGTACTTC
.,TRBV7-9,TRBD1,TRBJ1-2,CATDREKVGYTF,TGTGCCACCGACAGGGAAAAGGTTGGCTACACCTTC
.,TRBV7-2,TRBD2,TRBJ2-5,CASSLMTTTGGKWSGQYF,TGTGCCAGCAGCTTAATGACTACCACGGGAGGGAAGTGGAGTGGCCAGTACTTC